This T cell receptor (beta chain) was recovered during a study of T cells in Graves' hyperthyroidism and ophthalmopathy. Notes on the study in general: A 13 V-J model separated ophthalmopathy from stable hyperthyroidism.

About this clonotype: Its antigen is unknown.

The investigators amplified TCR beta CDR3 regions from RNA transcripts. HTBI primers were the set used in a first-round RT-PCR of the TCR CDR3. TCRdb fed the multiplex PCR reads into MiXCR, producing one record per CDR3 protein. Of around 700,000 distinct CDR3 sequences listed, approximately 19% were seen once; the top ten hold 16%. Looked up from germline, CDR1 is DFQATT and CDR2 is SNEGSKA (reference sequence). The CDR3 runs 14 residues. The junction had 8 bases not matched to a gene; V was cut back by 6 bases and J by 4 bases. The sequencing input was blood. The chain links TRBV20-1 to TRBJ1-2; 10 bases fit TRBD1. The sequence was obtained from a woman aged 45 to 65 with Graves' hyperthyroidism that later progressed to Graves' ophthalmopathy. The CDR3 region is CSARTGGSLYGYTF. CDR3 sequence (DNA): TGCAGTGCAAGGACAGGGGGGTCCCTCTATGGCTACACCTTC.